A single sample is the source of the 24 T cell receptor beta chains below, sequenced in a study of Graves' ophthalmopathy and Graves' hyperthyroidism. Amplification of the TCR beta CDR3 regions used RNA transcripts (as template). Following a first-round RT-PCR that used HTBI primers, a second-round multiplex PCR was carried out. TCRdb reanalysed the multiplex PCR reads using MiXCR and keeps one entry per CDR3 protein. The sample lists hundreds of thousands of distinct CDR3 sequences, 40% occurring once. Sequencing was done on a sample of peripheral blood. The origin of the receptors is an adult man with Graves' ophthalmopathy.

Remarks on this clonotype: One end of the junction is discordant with germline, which a read error may explain. This rearrangement joins TRBV10-3 to TRBJ1-2, with TRBD1 as a possible D gene (6 bases). This CDR3 contains 14 residues. Looked up from germline, CDR1 is ENHRY and CDR2 is SYGVKD. CDR3 protein: CASSFPETGYGYTF. CDR3 bases: TGTGCCAGCAGTTTCCCCGAGACAGGTTATGGCTACACCTTC.

V is TRBV20-1 and J is TRBJ1-5, with D uncertain. CDR1 and CDR2 from the germline V gene are DFQATT and SNEGSKA (reference sequence). The CDR3 is 14 amino acids. The germline V and J ends were trimmed by 0 bases and 0 bases, with 6 bases remaining between them. This CDR3 reads CSARDFASNQPQHF. CDR3 nucleotides: TGCAGTGCTAGAGACTTCGCTAGCAATCAGCCCCAGCATTTT.

The chain employs TRBV2 and TRBJ2-7, with 8 positions matching TRBD1. CDR1 and CDR2 (germline): SNHLY, FYNNEI. The junction had 10 bases not matched to a gene; V was cut back by 5 bases and J by 1 base. The CDR3 sequence is 16 residues long. This chain's CDR3 is CASSPQGVPYSYEQYF. The CDR3 region has the DNA TGTGCCAGCAGTCCACAGGGGGTTCCTTATTCCTACGAGCAGTACTTC.

Ten or more counts support this clonotype. This chain joins TRBV20-1 and TRBJ1-1; 7 bases fit TRBD1. The trim removed 1 base at V and 1 base at J, leaving 3 bases unmatched. Germline V gene lookup returns CDR1 DFQATT and CDR2 SNEGSKA (reference sequence). The CDR3 totals 14 residues. CDR3 residues: CSARATGRNTEAFF. The CDR3, as DNA: TGCAGTGCTAGAGCGACAGGGAGGAACACTGAAGCTTTCTTT.

This clonotype was counted only a few times. The chain uses TRBV9 and TRBJ2-2; D perhaps matches TRBD1 (6 bases). Germline V gene sequence: CDR1 SGDLS, CDR2 YYNGEE. The V end lost 2 bases, the J end lost 1 base, and 12 bases lay between the germline ends. CDR3 length equals 16 residues. DNA of the CDR3: TGTGCCAGCAGCGTTTACTGGGGACAGAACACCGGGGAGCTGTTTTTT. Residues: CASSVYWGQNTGELFF.

In regard to this clonotype: This could be a read error, since a much larger clone is one nucleotide away. As the CDR3 is not closed by the conserved phenylalanine or tryptophan, this likely results from a read error. V is TRBV19 and J is TRBJ1-1; 10 bases map to TRBD1. Germline CDR1 reads LNHDA; CDR2 reads SQIVND (reference sequence). This CDR3 is built from 14 residues. The junction had 8 bases not matched to a gene; V was cut back by 7 bases and J by 6 bases. CDR3 sequence (DNA): TGTGCCAGTACGCGGGACAGGGGAGCTTCTGAAGCTTTCTCT. Amino acids: CASTRDRGASEAFS.

This chain uses TRBV7-9 with TRBJ2-7; 7 bases are shared with TRBD1. Germline CDR1 reads SEHNR; CDR2 reads FQNEAQ (reference sequence). With V trimmed by 1 base and J by 6 bases, 6 bases remained unmatched. The CDR3 has 14 residues. The CDR3 DNA sequence: TGTGCCAGCAGCTTAGTGACAGGGATAGGCGAGCAGTACTTC. Translating it yields CASSLVTGIGEQYF.

This clonotype was seen ten or more times. The CDR3 protein is CASSYLTGTREQYF. In DNA, the CDR3 is TGTGCCAGCAGTTACCTGACAGGGACCCGCGAGCAGTACTTC. The rearrangement links TRBV6-6 to TRBJ2-7; TRBD1 matches at 7 bases. Germline assignment: CDR1 MNHNY and CDR2 SVGAGI (reference sequence). J was trimmed by 6 bases and V by 2 bases; bases with no gene match: 7. This CDR3 has 14 residues.

Concerning this clonotype: Since a much larger clone is just one base distant, this may be a read error. The CDR3 coding sequence is TGTGCCAGCAGTTCCGTGGGGTACCAAGAGACCCAGTACTTC. Its translation is CASSSVGYQETQYF. This chain links TRBV12-3 or TRBV12-4 with TRBJ2-5, with no clear D. V lost 4 bases to trimming and J lost 0 bases, with 9 bases between them. The length of the CDR3 is 14 residues.

At least ten counts were recorded for this clonotype. The rearrangement uses TRBV7-9 and TRBJ1-6; tentatively, D is TRBD1 (6 bases). The V gene's germline CDR1 is SEHNR and CDR2 FQNEAQ (reference sequence). V lost 1 base to trimming and J lost 10 bases, with 14 bases between them. This CDR3 is 15 amino acids long. CDR3 DNA sequence: TGTGCCAGCAGCTTAGGGGGGCAGGGACGATCACCCCTCCACTTT. Translation: CASSLGGQGRSPLHF.

V gene TRBV20-1 combines with J gene TRBJ1-2; D is uncertain. Trimming removed 5 bases from V and 7 bases from J, with 8 bases in between. CDR1 is DFQATT, CDR2 SNEGSKA, per germline (reference sequence). The CDR3 totals 10 residues. The DNA of the CDR3 is TGCAGTGCTCCCTGGGGTGGCTACACCTTC. Residues: CSAPWGGYTF.

V gene TRBV29-1 combines with J gene TRBJ1-3; possible D gene TRBD1, 6 bases. Per germline, CDR1 SQVTM and CDR2 ANQGSEA. Trimming left V 5 bases short and J 10 bases short, with 12 bases between. This CDR3 spans 11 amino acids. The CDR3 is CSVPGAKTIYF. CDR3 sequence (DNA): TGCAGCGTTCCGGGGGCGAAGACCATATATTTT. Together with reference TRBV29-1 and TRBJ1-3, the CDR3 gives the full variable domain: SAVISQKPSRDICQRGTSLTIQCQVDSQVTMMFWYRQQPGQSLTLIATANQGSEATYESGFVIDKFPISRPNLTFSTLTVSNMSPEDSSIYLCSVPGAKTIYFGEGSWLTVV.

The chain has TRBV20-1 and TRBJ2-7; D is possibly TRBD2 (5 bases). The V and J ends lost 5 bases and 3 bases respectively, with 14 bases between them. Germline V gene data show CDR1 as DFQATT and CDR2 as SNEGSKA (reference sequence). The CDR3 is 13 residues long. CDR3 in amino acids: CSAPAGGDYEQYF. The CDR3 region has the DNA TGCAGTGCTCCCGCGGGTGGGGACTACGAGCAGTACTTC.

V and J are TRBV10-3 and TRBJ1-1, with TRBD1 identical over 10 bases. Germline CDR1 reads ENHRY; CDR2 reads SYGVKD. The CDR3 runs to 15 residues. The V and J ends lost 10 bases and 5 bases, in that order; junction bases with no gene match: 13. The DNA for the CDR3 is TGTGCCAGCAGCAAGCTGACAGGGGGCCTGACTGAAGCTTTCTTT. Encoded protein: CASSKLTGGLTEAFF.

This clonotype was detected ten times or more. The gene calls are TRBV9 and TRBJ2-7; D unclear. This CDR3 has 14 amino acids. The V gene lost 4 bases and the J gene lost 0 bases, with 11 bases spanning the gap. Per germline, CDR1 SGDLS and CDR2 YYNGEE. The CDR3 nucleotides read TGTGCCAGCAGCCAAGGATCTTTCTCCTACGAGCAGTACTTC. As protein: CASSQGSFSYEQYF.

The V call is TRBV20-1, the J call TRBJ2-7, with D unresolved. Germline V gene sequence: CDR1 DFQATT, CDR2 SNEGSKA (reference sequence). V lost 0 bases and J lost 0, with 15 bases in between. This CDR3 spans 16 amino acids. The CDR3 coding sequence is TGCAGTGCTAGAGATCGACGCGGTCACAGCTCCTACGAGCAGTACTTC. It encodes CSARDRRGHSSYEQYF.

V usage is TRBV6-5 and J usage is TRBJ2-7; D call uncertain. The CDR3 totals 13 residues. V lost 4 bases and J 2 bases, leaving 9 bases between the germline ends. CDR1 is MNHEY, CDR2 SVGAGI, per germline. DNA for the CDR3: TGTGCCAGCAGTTTGGACGTCGCCTACGAGCAGTACTTC. Translated, it gives CASSLDVAYEQYF.

This clonotype was seen many times. The J gene is TRBJ1-1, the V gene TRBV7-9; no firm D call. V was pared by 1 base and J by 1 base, with 7 bases between. The CDR3 loop spans 14 amino acids. In germline, CDR1 is SEHNR, CDR2 FQNEAQ (reference sequence). The CDR3 loop is CASSLVDGNTEAFF. In DNA, the CDR3 is TGTGCCAGCAGCTTAGTCGACGGGAACACTGAAGCTTTCTTT.

This rearrangement joins TRBV7-6 to TRBJ2-2, with D possibly matching TRBD2 (6 bases). Germline V gives CDR1 SGHVS, CDR2 FNYEAQ. V shed 0 bases and J shed 4 bases, with 15 bases lying between them. The CDR3 runs 17 residues. Written as DNA, the CDR3 is TGTGCCAGCAGCTTAGCGGGGATCGGGAGTGGCACCGGGGAGCTGTTTTTT. Translation: CASSLAGIGSGTGELFF.

The chain carries TRBV2 and TRBJ2-5; D is ambiguous. The CDR3 length is 13 residues. The V gene lost 6 bases and the J gene lost 7 bases, with 15 bases spanning the gap. Germline CDR1 and CDR2: SNHLY and FYNNEI. The CDR3 region has the DNA TGTGCCAGCAGGGCCCTAACCGCAGGGACCCAGTACTTC. Its translation: CASRALTAGTQYF.

With regard to this clonotype: Without the conserved terminal phenylalanine or tryptophan, this CDR3 likely stems from a read error. The limits of the CDR3 on the DNA are not certain, so only TCRdb's listed CDR3 is given. This sequence joins TRBV25-1 and TRBJ1-6. The CDR3 sequence runs 8 residues, both termini included. The germline CDR1 and CDR2 sequences are MGHDK and SYGVNS. The CDR3 is CASSLDVR.

The chain uses TRBV7-2 and TRBJ1-5; TRBD1 matches at 7 bases. Per germline, CDR1 SGHTA and CDR2 FQGNSA. The CDR3 loop spans 15 amino acids. The V segment lost 6 bases and the J segment 7 bases; nucleotides outside the gene matches: 12. CDR3 amino acids: CASSVYRGQGQPQHF. The CDR3 DNA follows: TGTGCCAGCAGTGTTTACAGGGGCCAGGGACAGCCCCAGCATTTT.

This clonotype was found a few times. J is TRBJ1-2 and V is TRBV6-6; D might be TRBD1 (6 bases). The ends were cut back, 0 bases at V and 4 bases at J, with 15 bases in the middle. CDR3 length: 16 residues. The germline CDR1 and CDR2 sequences are MNHNY and SVGAGI (reference sequence). The CDR3 loop is CASSYSRGRGSYGYTF. The CDR3 DNA reads TGTGCCAGCAGTTACTCGAGGGGTAGGGGGTCCTATGGCTACACCTTC.

Remarks on this clonotype: This may stem from a read error, because a much larger clone lies one nucleotide away. The chain carries TRBV15 and TRBJ2-7; no clear D gene. Germline V lookup: CDR1 LNHNV, CDR2 YYDKDF (reference sequence). V was shortened by 1 base and J by 3 bases, with 10 bases between the two germline ends. This CDR3 is 14 amino acids long. The CDR3 region is CATSRGATRYEQYF. DNA for the CDR3: TGTGCCACCAGCAGAGGCGCGACTCGCTACGAGCAGTACTTC.